This T cell receptor beta chain was sequenced for a study of blood T cell repertoires in COVID-19. Study background: Donors in the United States, Italy and Spain gave samples during acute or convalescent COVID-19. Sources were T cells, B-cell-depleted T cells, or PBMCs; the material itself was cDNA or gDNA.

CDR1 is SGHDN and CDR2 is FVKESK in the germline V gene. V lost 6 bases to trimming and J lost 1 base, with 15 bases between them. The CDR3 covers 15 residues. Authors' data handling: Nucleated cell number was recorded as an estimate derived from reference gene primer amplification. Generated by immunoSEQ multiplex PCR, the TCRdb table keeps only in-frame clones and is missing some. Clone size and the V and J calls come from that table; the DNA yielded D and trimming. The sample has about 200,000 clones, around 85% seen once; the top ten hold approximately 0.75%. Input material: peripheral blood. The J gene is TRBJ1-1, the V gene TRBV14; D not resolved. The TCR originated in a woman in her 70s with acute or convalescent COVID-19. CDR3 sequence: CASSRLLHSNTEAFF. The DNA for the CDR3 is TGTGCCAGCAGTCGCTTACTCCATTCGAACACTGAAGCTTTCTTT.